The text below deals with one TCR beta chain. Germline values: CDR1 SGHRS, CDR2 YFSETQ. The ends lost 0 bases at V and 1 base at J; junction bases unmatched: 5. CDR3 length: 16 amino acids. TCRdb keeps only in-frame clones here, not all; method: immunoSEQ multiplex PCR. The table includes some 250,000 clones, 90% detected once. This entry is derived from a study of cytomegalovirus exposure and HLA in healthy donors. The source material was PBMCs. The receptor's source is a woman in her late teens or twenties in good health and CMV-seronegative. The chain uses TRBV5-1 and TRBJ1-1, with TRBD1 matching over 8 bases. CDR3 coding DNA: TGCGCCAGCAGCTTGGGTCCAGGGGGCCCGAACACTGAAGCTTTCTTT. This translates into CASSLGPGGPNTEAFF.